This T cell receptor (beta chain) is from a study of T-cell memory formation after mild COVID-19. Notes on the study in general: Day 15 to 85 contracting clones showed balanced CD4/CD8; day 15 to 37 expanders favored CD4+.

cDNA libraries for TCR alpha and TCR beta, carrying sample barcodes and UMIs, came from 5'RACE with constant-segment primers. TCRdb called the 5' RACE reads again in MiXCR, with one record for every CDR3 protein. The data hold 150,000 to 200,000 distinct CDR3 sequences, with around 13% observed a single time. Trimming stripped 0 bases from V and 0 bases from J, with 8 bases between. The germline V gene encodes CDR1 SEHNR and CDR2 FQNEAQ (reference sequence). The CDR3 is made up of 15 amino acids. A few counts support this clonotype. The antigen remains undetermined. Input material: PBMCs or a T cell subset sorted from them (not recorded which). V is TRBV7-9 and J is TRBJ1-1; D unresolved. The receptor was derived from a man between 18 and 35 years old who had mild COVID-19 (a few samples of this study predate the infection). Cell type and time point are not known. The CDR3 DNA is TGTGCCAGCAGCTTAGCAGATATTATGAACACTGAAGCTTTCTTT. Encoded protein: CASSLADIMNTEAFF. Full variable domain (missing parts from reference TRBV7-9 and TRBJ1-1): DTGVSQNPRHKITKRGQNVTFRCDPISEHNRLYWYRQTLGQGPEFLTYFQNEAQLEKSRLLSDRFSAERPKGSFSTLEIQRTEQGDSAMYLCASSLADIMNTEAFFGQGTRLTVV.